The T cell receptor (beta chain) described here comes from a study of blood T cell repertoires in COVID-19. TCRdb's table, derived via immunoSEQ multiplex PCR, lists solely in-frame clones and lacks some. The sample includes over 110,000 clones, more than 70% seen only once; the top ten take around 28%. Germline V gene sequence: CDR1 MNHEY, CDR2 SMNVEV (reference sequence). This CDR3 region has 12 residues. The V end lost 6 bases, the J end lost 7 bases, and 12 bases lay between the germline ends. The chain joins TRBV27 to TRBJ2-5, with a possible D match to TRBD1 (5 bases). This clonotype was obtained from a human donor in a cohort sampled during active COVID-19. Sample: peripheral blood. The CDR3 loop reads CASSPPQGTQYF. The CDR3 coding sequence is TGTGCCAGCAGCCCCCCTCAGGGGACCCAGTACTTC.